This TCR beta chain comes out of a study of early T cells in non-severe SARS-CoV-2 infection. Looking at the study overall: The study sequenced bulk RNA from unsorted whole blood, with chains unpaired.

This clonotype has at least ten counts. CDR3 length: 13 residues. V was shortened by 1 base and J by 5 bases, with 9 bases between the two germline ends. Germline values: CDR1 MGHRA, CDR2 YSYEKL. Unique molecular identifiers (one per individual cDNA molecule) were attached. Using its own MiXCR run on the 5' RACE reads, TCRdb lists one record per CDR3 protein. In the table there are tens of thousands of distinct CDR3 sequences, under 4.5% of which are singletons. Sequenced material: whole blood. The rearrangement links TRBV4-1 to TRBJ2-7; D is possibly TRBD2 (5 bases). The TCR sequence derives from an adult who was a healthcare worker with PCR-confirmed SARS-CoV-2 infection or an uninfected control (not recorded which). The CDR3: CASSQVPGDEQYF. CDR3 bases: TGCGCCAGCAGCCAAGTCCCCGGGGACGAGCAGTACTTC.